The 21 T cell receptor beta chains presented below share a single source sample, sequenced in a study of response to subunit inactivated influenza vaccine. TCRdb fed the RT-PCR reads into MiXCR, producing one record per CDR3 protein. The table records 600,000 to 850,000 distinct CDR3 sequences, 14% of them present only once. The sample here was PBMCs from blood, taken 14 to 15 days before vaccination. The receptors here all came from a man aged 45-65 years who received an inactivated influenza vaccine.

This clonotype was observed a few times. The chain carries TRBV20-1 and TRBJ1-2; 10 bases agree with TRBD1. The CDR3 is 12 residues long. CDR1 DFQATT and CDR2 SNEGSKA come from the germline V gene (reference sequence). Here the CDR3 reads CRGTGEYYGYTF. CDR3 bases: TGCAGGGGGACAGGGGAGTACTATGGCTACACCTTC.

This clonotype was detected a few times. CDR3 DNA sequence: TGTGCCAGCAAAGGGACGTTCGACGAGCAGTACTTC. As protein: CASKGTFDEQYF. The genes are TRBV2 and TRBJ2-7; the D call may be TRBD1 or TRBD2 (5 bases each). CDR3 length: 12 amino acids. V lost 7 bases, J lost 5 bases, and 12 bases lay in between. Germline CDR1 reads SNHLY; CDR2 reads FYNNEI.

This rearrangement joins TRBV6-2 or TRBV6-3 to TRBJ1-1; D gene unclear. Germline CDR1 is MNHEY and CDR2 is SVGEGT. The length of the CDR3 is 13 residues. V shed 3 bases and J shed 4 bases, with 9 bases lying between them. CDR3: CASSYMAATEAFF. DNA of the CDR3: TGTGCCAGCAGTTATATGGCCGCCACTGAAGCTTTCTTT.

This clonotype has just a few counts. This rearrangement joins TRBV5-5 to TRBJ2-2; 7 nucleotides match TRBD1. Germline CDR1 is SGHKS and CDR2 is YYEKEE (reference sequence). The CDR3 extends over 15 amino acids. After removal of 4 bases from V and 5 bases from J, the junction contained 8 bases not matched to a gene. CDR3 protein: CASSHRDSLTGELFF. The CDR3, as DNA: TGTGCCAGCAGCCACAGGGACAGCTTGACCGGGGAGCTGTTTTTT.

This clonotype has a handful of counts. The V and J genes are TRBV4-3 and TRBJ2-1, with D possibly matching TRBD2 (5 bases). The V and J ends lost 1 base and 10 bases respectively, with 14 bases between them. From germline, CDR1 is LGHNA and CDR2 YSLEER. This CDR3 has 14 residues. CDR3 sequence: CASSQGPSSREQFF. The CDR3 region has the DNA TGCGCCAGCAGCCAAGGTCCTAGCTCGCGGGAGCAGTTCTTC.

The gene calls are TRBV20-1 and TRBJ2-3; 11 bases agree with TRBD1. With 5 bases clipped from V and 2 bases from J, the junction kept 3 bases outside the gene matches. The CDR3 is made up of 14 amino acids. In germline, CDR1 is DFQATT, CDR2 SNEGSKA (reference sequence). As DNA, the CDR3 is TGCAGTGCTTTTGGACAGGGGGCCACAGATACGCAGTATTTT. This translates into CSAFGQGATDTQYF.

The rearrangement joins TRBV20-1 to TRBJ2-5; no clear D gene. Germline V CDR1 and CDR2: DFQATT, SNEGSKA (reference sequence). V was shortened by 3 bases and J by 4 bases, with 15 bases between the two germline ends. The CDR3 is made up of 14 amino acids. The CDR3 sequence: CSASGRQDVETQYF. The CDR3 nucleotides are TGCAGTGCTAGTGGTAGGCAAGACGTAGAGACCCAGTACTTC.

V gene TRBV6-5 combines with J gene TRBJ1-1; 8 bases map to TRBD1. Germline V gene lookup returns CDR1 MNHEY and CDR2 SVGAGI. CDR3 size: 17 residues. V gave up 2 bases and J gave up 1 base; unmatched junction bases: 9. As DNA, the CDR3 is TGTGCCAGCAGTTACCCATTCGCAGGGGGCGGGAACACTGAAGCTTTCTTT. This codes for CASSYPFAGGGNTEAFF.

The chain is built from TRBV7-2 and TRBJ1-3; no definite D call. Deletions cut 5 bases from V and 0 bases from J, with 11 bases between. The CDR3 runs to 15 residues. Germline V gives CDR1 SGHTA, CDR2 FQGNSA. CDR3 sequence (DNA): TGTGCCAGCAGCGCCGCACTGAGCTCTGGAAACACCATATATTTT. As protein: CASSAALSSGNTIYF.

This clonotype came up a few times. J is TRBJ2-5 and V is TRBV20-1, with 11 bases fitting TRBD2. Germline CDR1 DFQATT, CDR2 SNEGSKA (reference sequence). CDR3 size: 16 residues. The V gene end was trimmed by 6 bases and the J gene end by 7 bases; junction bases not matched to a gene: 16. In DNA, the CDR3 is TGCAGTGCCCCCAGGGGGGGGACTAGCGGCTCGGGGACCCAGTACTTC. As protein: CSAPRGGTSGSGTQYF.

This clonotype was seen repeatedly, ten times or more. The chain uses TRBV27 and TRBJ2-4; TRBD2 agrees at 7 bases. The CDR3 contains 12 residues. Germline loops: CDR1 MNHEY, CDR2 SMNVEV (reference sequence). Unmatched junction bases numbered 4, after V lost 6 bases and J lost 8 bases. The CDR3 DNA is TGTGCCAGCAGAGGACTAGGGGACATTCAGTACTTC. The encoded protein is CASRGLGDIQYF.

This clonotype was seen only a few times. The rearrangement uses TRBV9 and TRBJ2-3, with unresolved D. The V gene lost 6 bases and the J gene lost 2 bases, with 13 bases spanning the gap. This CDR3 contains 14 residues. Germline loops: CDR1 SGDLS, CDR2 YYNGEE. CDR3 residues: CASTGKGHTDTQYF. In DNA form, the CDR3 reads TGTGCCAGCACCGGAAAGGGCCACACAGATACGCAGTATTTT.

The chain joins TRBV2 to TRBJ1-4; 10 bases match TRBD1. V shed 7 bases and J 7 bases; nucleotides not matched to a gene: 3. The CDR3 runs 13 residues. The germline V gene encodes CDR1 SNHLY and CDR2 FYNNEI. This chain's CDR3 is CASNDRGREKLFF. The CDR3 nucleotides read TGTGCCAGCAACGACAGGGGGCGTGAAAAACTGTTTTTT. Complete variable domain (other parts from reference TRBV2 and TRBJ1-4): EPEVTQTPSHQVTQMGQEVILRCVPISNHLYFYWYRQILGQKVEFLVSFYNNEISEKSEIFDDQFSVERPDGSNFTLKIRSTKLEDSAMYFCASNDRGREKLFFGSGTQLSVL.

This clonotype was detected a few times. This chain joins TRBV7-2 and TRBJ2-3; D may be TRBD1 or TRBD2 (5 bases each). This CDR3 contains 13 residues. Trimming cost V 5 bases and J 2 bases, with 8 bases left between them. CDR1 is SGHTA, CDR2 FQGNSA, per germline. CDR3 DNA: TGTGCCAGCAGCGGGACCAACACAGATACGCAGTATTTT. The encoded protein is CASSGTNTDTQYF.

The chain employs TRBV10-1 and TRBJ2-3; TRBD2 aligns across 9 bases. V dropped 6 bases and J dropped 5; count of bases not matched to a gene: 6. The V gene's germline CDR1 is WNHNN and CDR2 SYGVQD (reference sequence). CDR3 length equals 14 residues. CDR3 in amino acids: CASRAGGPQDTQYF. In nucleotides, the CDR3 is TGCGCCAGCAGGGCGGGGGGGCCTCAAGATACGCAGTATTTT.

In this sample, this clonotype turned up many times. V usage is TRBV9 and J usage is TRBJ2-5; 7 bases fit TRBD1. This CDR3 has 13 amino acids. After removal of 4 bases from V and 4 bases from J, the junction contained 4 bases not matched to a gene. The V gene's germline CDR1 is SGDLS and CDR2 YYNGEE. The CDR3 here is CASSSGGRETQYF. CDR3 coding DNA: TGTGCCAGCAGCTCAGGGGGAAGAGAGACCCAGTACTTC.

This clonotype was seen a handful of times. V and J are TRBV12-3 or TRBV12-4 and TRBJ2-4; a possible D gene is TRBD2 (6 bases). V was pared by 6 bases and J by 2 bases, with 14 bases between. CDR3 length: 15 residues. CDR3 sequence (DNA): TGTGCCAGCAGAGAGTCGGGGGTGACCAAAAACATTCAGTACTTC. Translating it yields CASRESGVTKNIQYF.

The genes are TRBV6-2 or TRBV6-3 and TRBJ2-1; perhaps D is TRBD1 or TRBD2 (5 bases each). Germline values: CDR1 MNHEY, CDR2 SVGEGT. Trimming took 2 bases from V and 3 from J, leaving 14 bases between them. The CDR3 contains 16 residues. CDR3 nucleotides: TGTGCCAGCAGTTACGGGGGTGTGAATTACTACAATGAGCAGTTCTTC. This sequence encodes CASSYGGVNYYNEQFF.

This clonotype was counted many times. The V gene is TRBV12-3 or TRBV12-4, the J gene TRBJ1-5; D is unclear. This CDR3 contains 14 residues. With 4 bases removed from V and 1 base from J, the gap between germline ends came to 8 bases. The CDR3: CASSSSESNQPQHF. The CDR3 DNA reads TGTGCCAGCAGTTCCAGTGAGAGCAATCAGCCCCAGCATTTT.

This clonotype was detected only a few times. J is TRBJ2-1 and V is TRBV6-8; 7 positions agree with TRBD2. The CDR3 spans 14 residues. Trimming at V came to 6 bases and at J to 7 bases, leaving 9 bases not matched to a gene. CDR1 is MNHGY and CDR2 is SAAAGT in the germline V gene. The CDR3 loop reads CASSRDWRENEQFF. The CDR3 nucleotides read TGTGCCAGCAGCCGAGACTGGCGGGAGAATGAGCAGTTCTTC.

The V and J genes are TRBV2 and TRBJ1-2, with TRBD1 matching over 8 bases. V was clipped by 4 bases and J by 12 bases; unmatched bases: 19. This CDR3 has 16 residues. Germline lookup yields CDR1 SNHLY and CDR2 FYNNEI. CDR3 amino acids: CASSALPQGAPGQHTF. CDR3 bases: TGTGCCAGCAGTGCCCTCCCGCAGGGGGCGCCGGGGCAGCACACCTTC.